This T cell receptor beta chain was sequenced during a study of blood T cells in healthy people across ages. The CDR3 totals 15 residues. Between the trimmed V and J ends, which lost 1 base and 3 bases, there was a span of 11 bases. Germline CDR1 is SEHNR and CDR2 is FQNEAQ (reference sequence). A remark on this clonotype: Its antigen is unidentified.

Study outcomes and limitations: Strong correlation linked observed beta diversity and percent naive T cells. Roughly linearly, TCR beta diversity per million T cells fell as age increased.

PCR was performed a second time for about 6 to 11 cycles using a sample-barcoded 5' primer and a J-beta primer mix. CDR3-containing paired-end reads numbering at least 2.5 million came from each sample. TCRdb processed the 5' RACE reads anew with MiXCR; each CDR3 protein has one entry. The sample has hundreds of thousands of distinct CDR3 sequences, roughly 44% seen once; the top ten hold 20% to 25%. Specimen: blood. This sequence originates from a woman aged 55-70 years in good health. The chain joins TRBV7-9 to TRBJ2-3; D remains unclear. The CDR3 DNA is TGTGCCAGCAGCTTAGGGGTGACGGAGACAGATACGCAGTATTTT. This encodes CASSLGVTETDTQYF.